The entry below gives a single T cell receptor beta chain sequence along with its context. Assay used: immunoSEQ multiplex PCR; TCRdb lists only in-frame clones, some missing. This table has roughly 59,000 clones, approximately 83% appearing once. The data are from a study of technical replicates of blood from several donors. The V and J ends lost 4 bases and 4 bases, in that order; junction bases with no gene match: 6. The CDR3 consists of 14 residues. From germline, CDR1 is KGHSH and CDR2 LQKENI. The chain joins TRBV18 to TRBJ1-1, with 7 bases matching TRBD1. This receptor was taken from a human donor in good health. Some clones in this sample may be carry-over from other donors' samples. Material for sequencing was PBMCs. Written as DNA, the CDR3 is TGTGCCAGCTCACTAGGGACAGCGAGCACTGAAGCTTTCTTT. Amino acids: CASSLGTASTEAFF.